This T cell receptor (beta chain) was obtained from a study of cytomegalovirus exposure and HLA in healthy donors. As for this clone: The antigen is undetermined.

Overall study findings and caveats: Sequences of the TCR beta chain were said to predict the HLA-A and HLA-B alleles of most subjects accurately. Beyond CMV serostatus, there was no information to go on about immune exposure. TCR beta V segments were, for the most part, productive about 90% or about 30% of the time in an earlier analysis.

The V end was cut by 2 bases, the J end by 7 bases, with 9 bases between. From germline, CDR1 is SNHLY and CDR2 FYNNEI. The CDR3 sequence is 13 residues long. 13 Jbeta primers and 60 Vbeta primers were used for the PCR. Sequencing used immunoSEQ multiplex PCR; TCRdb keeps in-frame clones, though not all of them. The repertoire has more than 95,000 clones, 78% of them found once; the top ten carry around 3.6%. The source material was PBMCs. The genes are TRBV2 and TRBJ1-3; TRBD1 might be the D (5 bases). The sequence was obtained from a man aged 35-49 years in good health and CMV-seronegative. The DNA for the CDR3 is TGTGCCAGCAGTGAAAGCAGGGCCAACACCATATATTTT. Protein sequence: CASSESRANTIYF. Full variable domain (rest looked up from reference TRBV2 and TRBJ1-3): EPEVTQTPSHQVTQMGQEVILRCVPISNHLYFYWYRQILGQKVEFLVSFYNNEISEKSEIFDDQFSVERPDGSNFTLKIRSTKLEDSAMYFCASSESRANTIYFGEGSWLTVV.